This entry lists 10 T cell receptor beta chains sequenced from one sample in a study of blood T cell repertoires in COVID-19. TCRdb keeps only in-frame clones here, not all; method: immunoSEQ multiplex PCR. The sample carries 100,000 or so clones, approximately 86% recorded once. Sequencing used peripheral blood. These receptor sequences come from a man between 60 and 75 years old with acute or convalescent COVID-19.

The J gene is TRBJ1-2, the V gene TRBV27; 8 nucleotides match TRBD1. CDR3 length: 14 amino acids. With 6 bases clipped from V and 4 bases from J, the junction kept 7 bases outside the gene matches. Germline V gives CDR1 MNHEY, CDR2 SMNVEV (reference sequence). The CDR3 DNA sequence: TGTGCCAGCAGAAAAGGACAGGGATTCTATGGCTACACCTTC. Protein sequence: CASRKGQGFYGYTF.

The V and J genes are TRBV14 and TRBJ2-7; TRBD1 matches 9 bases. The CDR3 consists of 18 residues. Looked up from germline, CDR1 is SGHDN and CDR2 is FVKESK. V lost 4 bases to trimming and J lost 4 bases; unmatched junction nucleotides: 17. The CDR3 here is CASSPGQGKVGHLYEQYF. As DNA, the CDR3 is TGTGCCAGCAGCCCGGGACAGGGAAAAGTGGGGCACCTGTACGAGCAGTACTTC.

The chain employs TRBV19 and TRBJ2-5, with TRBD2 matching over 16 bases. Unmatched junction bases numbered 9, after V lost 6 bases and J lost 5 bases. The CDR3 covers 17 residues. The germline gives CDR1 LNHDA, CDR2 SQIVND (reference sequence). For the CDR3, the DNA is TGTGCCAGTAGCCAGGGACTAGCGGGAGGGCCGGATGAGACCCAGTACTTC. Translated, it gives CASSQGLAGGPDETQYF.

The chain recombines TRBV5-1 with TRBJ2-3, with 7 bases lining up with TRBD1. Germline V gene sequence: CDR1 SGHRS, CDR2 YFSETQ. J lost 6 bases, V lost 3 bases, and 10 bases had no gene match. CDR3 length equals 15 residues. CDR3 loop: CASSSQTGYSDTQYF. CDR3 bases: TGCGCCAGCAGCTCGCAGACAGGGTACTCGGATACGCAGTATTTT. Filled out from reference TRBV5-1 and TRBJ2-3, the complete variable domain reads KAGVTQTPRYLIKTRGQQVTLSCSPISGHRSVSWYQQTPGQGLQFLFEYFSETQRNKGNFPGRFSGRQFSNSRSEMNVSTLELGDSALYLCASSSQTGYSDTQYFGPGTRLTVL.

This CDR3 is CAWNDRPLAGELFF. The CDR3, as DNA: TGTGCCTGGAACGACAGGCCACTGGCCGGGGAGCTGTTTTTT. The rearrangement links TRBV30 to TRBJ2-2, with a weak D call TRBD1 (6 bases). The germline V gene has CDR1 GTSNPN and CDR2 SVGIG (reference sequence). The CDR3 runs to 14 residues. The V and J ends lost 4 bases and 6 bases respectively, with 15 bases between them.

The rearrangement uses TRBV7-6 and TRBJ1-5; D uncertain. From germline, CDR1 is SGHVS and CDR2 FNYEAQ. CDR3 length: 13 residues. V was trimmed by 4 bases and J by 5 bases, leaving 9 bases between them. This CDR3 is CASSSTEYQPQHF. The CDR3 DNA is TGTGCCAGCAGCTCAACAGAGTATCAGCCCCAGCATTTT.

CDR3 DNA sequence: TGTGCCAGCAGAATAAAACCCGGGGGGCGCGGGTATAATTCACCCCTCCACTTT. Residues: CASRIKPGGRGYNSPLHF. The genes are TRBV7-2 and TRBJ1-6; possible D gene TRBD1, 6 bases. V was clipped by 6 bases and J by 4 bases, with 22 bases between them. Germline values: CDR1 SGHTA, CDR2 FQGNSA. The CDR3 is 18 residues long.

The rearrangement uses TRBV6-6 and TRBJ1-5, with D maybe TRBD1 (6 bases). V was pared by 5 bases and J by 0 bases, with 35 bases between. Germline values: CDR1 MNHNY, CDR2 SVGAGI (reference sequence). The CDR3 runs to 23 residues. The CDR3 sequence is CASSRGWLGQTAHRIPSNQPQHF. CDR3 bases: TGTGCCAGCAGTCGGGGCTGGTTAGGACAGACGGCCCATAGGATCCCTAGCAATCAGCCCCAGCATTTT.

The V and J genes are TRBV7-3 and TRBJ2-2; 7 bases are shared with TRBD1. The trim removed 5 bases at V and 7 bases at J, leaving 7 bases unmatched. The CDR3 runs 14 residues. Germline V gene lookup returns CDR1 SGHTA and CDR2 FQGTGA. CDR3 coding DNA: TGTGCCAGCAGCCGCAACAGGGGCCACGGGGAGCTGTTTTTT. As protein: CASSRNRGHGELFF.

V gene TRBV12-5 combines with J gene TRBJ2-3; 8 bases agree with TRBD2. Germline V gene data show CDR1 as LGHNT and CDR2 as FRNRAP. J was trimmed by 4 bases and V by 1 base; bases with no gene match: 10. The CDR3 totals 17 residues. The CDR3 protein is CASGLGVTSVGPDTQYF. DNA for the CDR3: TGTGCTAGTGGTTTGGGGGTGACTAGCGTTGGACCAGATACGCAGTATTTT.